Following are 8 T cell receptor beta chains from one sample sequenced in a study of cytomegalovirus exposure and HLA in healthy donors. Use of 60 Vbeta and 13 Jbeta primers characterized the PCR. Data came from immunoSEQ multiplex PCR; TCRdb stores just in-frame clones and leaves some out. The table shows around 230,000 clones, with roughly 84% occurring only once. Sequences were obtained from PBMCs. The receptors derive from a girl aged 2-10 years in good health and CMV-seronegative.

The CDR3 bases are TGTGCCAGCAGTTTATGGTCCGGGACAGGGTTAGATACGCAGTATTTT. Amino acids: CASSLWSGTGLDTQYF. The V call is TRBV28, the J call TRBJ2-3; 9 bases line up with TRBD1. The V segment lost 0 bases and the J segment 5 bases; nucleotides outside the gene matches: 6. In germline, CDR1 is MDHEN, CDR2 SYDVKM. There are 16 residues in the CDR3.

The V gene is TRBV6-5, the J gene TRBJ2-1, with TRBD1 identical over 9 bases. The CDR3 consists of 15 residues. Germline assignment: CDR1 MNHEY and CDR2 SVGAGI. J was trimmed by 7 bases and V by 2 bases; bases with no gene match: 6. CDR3 protein: CASSYPGQGRNEQFF. CDR3 bases: TGTGCCAGCAGTTACCCGGGACAGGGAAGGAATGAGCAGTTCTTC.

The chain combines TRBV27 with TRBJ2-7, with 13 bases lining up with TRBD2. This CDR3 has 16 residues. V lost 5 bases, J lost 0 bases, and 4 bases stayed unmatched. The germline CDR1 and CDR2 sequences are MNHEY and SMNVEV (reference sequence). The CDR3 sequence is CASSPGLAGSSYEQYF. The CDR3 nucleotides read TGTGCCAGCAGTCCGGGACTAGCGGGGAGCTCCTACGAGCAGTACTTC.

This chain connects TRBV21-1 to TRBJ2-5; the table's D call of TRBD1 was not tested on the DNA. TRBV21-1 corresponds to a pseudogene. The CDR3 is 14 amino acids. CDR3: CASSKFRGVETQYF. The CDR3, as DNA: TGTGCCAGCAGCAAGTTCAGGGGTGTAGAGACCCAGTACTTC.

The rearrangement uses TRBV28 and TRBJ2-3; unclear D gene. Trimming removed 5 bases at V and 0 bases at J, with 3 bases between. Germline V gives CDR1 MDHEN, CDR2 SYDVKM. The CDR3 has 12 residues. CDR3 coding DNA: TGTGCCAGCAGTGGCAGCACAGATACGCAGTATTTT. Amino acids: CASSGSTDTQYF.

The V gene is TRBV9, the J gene TRBJ2-3, with 12 nucleotides matching TRBD2. V lost 3 bases and J lost 3; bases outside the gene matches: 5. The CDR3 length is 16 residues. Germline-derived CDR1 and CDR2 are SGDLS and YYNGEE. CDR3 sequence: CASSGLAGVFTDTQYF. CDR3 sequence (DNA): TGTGCCAGCAGCGGACTAGCGGGAGTTTTTACAGATACGCAGTATTTT. Looking up the rest from reference TRBV9 and TRBJ2-3 gives the full variable domain: DSGVTQTPKHLITATGQRVTLRCSPRSGDLSVYWYQQSLDQGLQFLIQYYNGEERAKGNILERFSAQQFPDLHSELNLSSLELGDSALYFCASSGLAGVFTDTQYFGPGTRLTVL.

The chain is built from TRBV5-1 and TRBJ1-4; a weak D match, TRBD1 (6 bases). CDR1 is SGHRS, CDR2 YFSETQ, per germline. The CDR3 runs 16 residues. Trimming shortened V by 3 bases and J by 4 bases, and 16 bases separated the two germline ends. In DNA form, the CDR3 reads TGCGCCAGCAGCTATCAGACAGGACCTATTAATGAAAAACTGTTTTTT. This encodes CASSYQTGPINEKLFF.

The chain has TRBV25-1 and TRBJ1-2; D not resolved. Germline CDR1 and CDR2: MGHDK and SYGVNS. The CDR3 is made up of 13 amino acids. Trimming removed 0 bases at V and 4 bases at J, with 6 bases between. As DNA, the CDR3 is TGTGCCAGCAGTGAATATAATAGCTATGGCTACACCTTC. Translated: CASSEYNSYGYTF.